A selection of T cell receptor beta chains follows, all from one sample in a study of blood T cell repertoires in COVID-19. Clones were read by immunoSEQ multiplex PCR, and TCRdb kept only the in-frame ones, dropping some. The sample includes about 440,000 clones, around 89% of them seen just once. Sample: peripheral blood. The receptors originated from a woman younger than 45 with acute or convalescent COVID-19. Each CDR3 is given with its conserved first and last residue. D genes are given only for firm matches. Clone size is not always given. Where it is, it says once, few, many or a class for expanded clones.

V	D	J	size	CDR3	DNA
TRBV9	NA	TRBJ1-1	NA	CASSVEGSGLNTEAFF	TGTGCCAGCAGCGTAGAGGGTTCAGGGTTGAACACTGAAGCTTTCTTT
TRBV6-5	TRBD2	TRBJ2-7	NA	CASSGTSPSYEQYF	TGTGCCAGCAGCGGGACTAGCCCCTCCTACGAGCAGTACTTC
TRBV18	TRBD2	TRBJ2-5	NA	CASSQRTSEGAKRETQYF	TGTGCCAGCTCACAGAGGACTAGCGAGGGAGCAAAAAGAGAGACCCAGTACTTC
TRBV6-1	TRBD1	TRBJ1-5	NA	CASSEWGQLQPQHF	TGTGCCAGCAGTGAATGGGGACAGCTTCAGCCCCAGCATTTT
TRBV5-4	NA	TRBJ1-6	NA	CASSQDPMETYNSPLHF	TGTGCCAGCAGTCAAGATCCAATGGAGACCTATAATTCACCCCTCCACTTT
TRBV10-1	NA	TRBJ2-3	NA	CASQDNPPDTQYF	TGCGCCAGCCAGGACAACCCTCCGGATACGCAGTATTTT
TRBV24-1	TRBD2	TRBJ2-3	once	CATSDPGLAGADTQYF	TGTGCCACCAGTGACCCGGGACTAGCGGGGGCGGATACGCAGTATTTT
TRBV2	TRBD1	TRBJ1-2	once	CASRWTGTNYGYTF	TGTGCCAGCCGATGGACAGGAACTAACTATGGCTACACCTTC
TRBV6-6	TRBD1	TRBJ1-3	NA	CASRGQPGNTIYF	TGTGCCAGCAGGGGACAGCCTGGAAACACCATATATTTT
TRBV12-3/TRBV12-4	NA	TRBJ1-2	NA	CASSTLRANGYTF	TGTGCCAGCAGCACACTGCGGGCTAATGGCTACACCTTC
TRBV9	NA	TRBJ1-1	once	CASSVGPGKKAFF	TGTGCCAGCAGCGTAGGACCGGGGAAGAAAGCTTTCTTT
TRBV3-1/TRBV3-2	TRBD2	TRBJ2-5	NA	CASSQRAGEVGETQYF	TGTGCCAGCAGCCAAAGAGCGGGGGAGGTAGGAGAGACCCAGTACTTC
TRBV28	NA	TRBJ2-5	NA	CASSLVGAMGETQYF	TGTGCCAGCAGTTTGGTAGGGGCAATGGGAGAGACCCAGTACTTC
TRBV4-2	TRBD1	TRBJ2-6	NA	CASSQDRGFSGANVLTF	TGTGCCAGCAGCCAGGACAGGGGTTTCTCTGGGGCCAACGTCCTGACTTTC
TRBV30	TRBD1	TRBJ1-3	NA	CAWSSDRTSGNTIYF	TGTGCCTGGAGTTCGGACAGGACCTCTGGAAACACCATATATTTT
TRBV6-5	NA	TRBJ2-1	NA	CASDRWDEQFF	TGTGCCAGCGACAGGTGGGATGAGCAGTTCTTC
TRBV28	NA	TRBJ1-2	NA	CASSLGRDDGYTF	TGTGCCAGCAGTTTAGGGAGGGATGATGGCTACACCTTC
TRBV28	NA	TRBJ1-1	NA	CASSTRGRNTEAFF	TGTGCCAGCAGTACCAGGGGTCGGAACACTGAAGCTTTCTTT
TRBV19	NA	TRBJ1-6	NA	CASSIDRGDSPLHF	TGTGCCAGTAGTATAGACAGGGGTGATTCACCCCTCCACTTT
TRBV20-1	NA	TRBJ2-5	NA	CSASLGDQETQYF	TGCAGTGCTAGTCTCGGGGATCAAGAGACCCAGTACTTC
TRBV7-9	NA	TRBJ2-2	NA	CASSLEVAGTGELFF	TGTGCCAGCAGCTTAGAAGTTGCAGGGACCGGGGAGCTGTTTTTT
TRBV10-2	TRBD1	TRBJ2-1	NA	CASRRTGGPSTYNEQFF	TGCGCCAGCAGGAGGACAGGGGGCCCCTCCACCTACAATGAGCAGTTCTTC
TRBV7-8	NA	TRBJ2-7	NA	CASSFSSAPYEQYF	TGTGCCAGCAGCTTTTCTAGCGCGCCCTACGAGCAGTACTTC
TRBV5-4	NA	TRBJ2-5	NA	CASSLYRNYQETQYF	TGTGCCAGCAGCTTGTACAGGAACTACCAAGAGACCCAGTACTTC
TRBV5-5	NA	TRBJ1-1	NA	CASSLRGTEAFF	TGTGCCAGCAGCTTGAGAGGAACTGAAGCTTTCTTT
TRBV7-8	NA	TRBJ2-7	NA	CASSFGAQVSYEQYF	TGTGCCAGCAGCTTTGGGGCGCAAGTCTCCTACGAGCAGTACTTC
TRBV5-1	TRBD1	TRBJ1-2	NA	CASSRDSYGYTF	TGCGCCAGCAGCCGGGACAGCTATGGCTACACCTTC
TRBV28	NA	TRBJ1-5	NA	CASRGRDYQPQHF	TGTGCCAGCCGCGGGAGGGACTATCAGCCCCAGCATTTT
TRBV7-3	NA	TRBJ1-1	NA	CASSWTEVEAFF	TGTGCCAGCAGCTGGACAGAGGTTGAAGCTTTCTTT
TRBV20-1	NA	TRBJ1-4	few	CSATQGKKLFF	TGCAGTGCGACCCAGGGGAAAAAACTGTTTTTT
TRBV29-1	TRBD1	TRBJ1-2	NA	CSVRETGGRYGYTF	TGCAGCGTGCGAGAGACAGGGGGAAGATATGGCTACACCTTC
TRBV19	NA	TRBJ2-3	once	CASSIRADTQYF	TGTGCCAGTAGTATCCGAGCAGATACGCAGTATTTT
TRBV5-1	NA	TRBJ2-1	NA	CASSITHSSSYNEQFF	TGCGCCAGCAGCATCACCCACTCTAGCTCCTACAATGAGCAGTTCTTC